These 27 T cell receptor beta chains share one sample of origin, sequenced in a study of cytomegalovirus exposure and HLA in healthy donors. The PCR ran on 60 Vbeta and 13 Jbeta primers. The repertoire was sequenced with immunoSEQ multiplex PCR; TCRdb's copy has only in-frame clones and lacks some. Here the sample spans some 190,000 clones, roughly three quarters being singletons. Sequencing used PBMCs. These TCRs come from a woman in her fifties or sixties in good health and CMV-seronegative.

This rearrangement joins TRBV19 to TRBJ2-2; weak D call: TRBD2 (5 bases). The germline CDR1 and CDR2 sequences are LNHDA and SQIVND (reference sequence). There are 16 residues in the CDR3. Trimming took 3 bases from V and 5 from J, leaving 16 bases between them. The CDR3 DNA reads as TGTGCCAGTAGTATCTTGTTGCCCCGGAGGACCGGGGAGCTGTTTTTT. It specifies CASSILLPRRTGELFF.

V is TRBV10-3 and J is TRBJ2-7, with D maybe TRBD2 (5 bases). Germline lookup yields CDR1 ENHRY and CDR2 SYGVKD. The CDR3 has 13 residues. The V end lost 0 bases, the J end lost 6 bases, and 9 bases lay between the germline ends. The CDR3 DNA follows: TGTGCCATCAGTGAGTCCGGGGAAACCGAGCAGTACTTC. Residues: CAISESGETEQYF.

This chain uses TRBV27 with TRBJ1-2; 7 bases agree with TRBD1. CDR1 is MNHEY, CDR2 SMNVEV, per germline (reference sequence). Trimming removed 8 bases from V and 3 bases from J; junction bases left unmatched: 9. CDR3 length equals 14 residues. The CDR3 DNA is TGTGCCAGCGGACACCGGGACAGACACTATGGCTACACCTTC. Amino acids: CASGHRDRHYGYTF.

The rearrangement links TRBV11-2 to TRBJ2-5, with D possibly TRBD2 on 5 matching bases. Trimming cost V 0 bases and J 6 bases, with 17 bases left between them. This CDR3 has 16 residues. Germline V gives CDR1 SGHAT, CDR2 FQNNGV. For the CDR3, the DNA is TGTGCCAGCAGCTTAGATTGGCGCTTGCCGGGAAAGACCCAGTACTTC. This gives the protein CASSLDWRLPGKTQYF.

The J gene is TRBJ2-1, the V gene TRBV19; tentative D call: TRBD1 (7 bases). Trimming pared 3 bases from V and 6 bases from J, leaving 12 bases between. CDR1 and CDR2 from the germline V gene are LNHDA and SQIVND (reference sequence). CDR3 size: 14 residues. The CDR3 DNA is TGTGCCAGTAGTATGGCAGGGGGAGGCAATGAGCAGTTCTTC. Translated: CASSMAGGGNEQFF.

This rearrangement joins TRBV19 to TRBJ2-1; TRBD2 matches at 9 bases. V gave up 1 base and J gave up 8 bases; unmatched junction bases: 9. Germline V gene sequence: CDR1 LNHDA, CDR2 SQIVND (reference sequence). The CDR3 runs to 16 residues. CDR3 DNA: TGTGCCAGTAGTATAGGCGCGGGAGGGGTAACAGATGAGCAGTTCTTC. Amino acids: CASSIGAGGVTDEQFF.

This clone was seen more than once but under ten times. The V call is TRBV4-1, the J call TRBJ2-2, with 12 bases matching TRBD2. J lost 2 bases, V lost 4 bases, and 5 bases had no gene match. The germline gives CDR1 MGHRA, CDR2 YSYEKL. CDR3 length equals 17 residues. In nucleotides, the CDR3 is TGCGCCAGCAGCCCGCTAGCGGGAGGGCATAACACCGGGGAGCTGTTTTTT. The encoded protein is CASSPLAGGHNTGELFF.

The rearrangement uses TRBV6-1 and TRBJ2-7, with D tentatively TRBD2 (5 bases). V lost 5 bases and J lost 3, with 14 bases in between. In germline, CDR1 is MNHNS, CDR2 SASEGT. The CDR3 contains 14 residues. CDR3 in amino acids: CASSRTPGDYEQYF. In DNA, the CDR3 is TGTGCCAGCAGTCGTACACCCGGGGACTACGAGCAGTACTTC.

The chain carries TRBV29-1 and TRBJ1-3; D is uncertain. The CDR3 consists of 13 residues. Germline V gives CDR1 SQVTM, CDR2 ANQGSEA. The V end was cut by 5 bases, the J end by 2 bases, with 10 bases between. Written as DNA, the CDR3 is TGCAGCGTTATAGAGGGTACTGGAAACACCATATATTTT. Amino acid sequence: CSVIEGTGNTIYF.

The chain uses TRBV7-2 and TRBJ2-7; D is perhaps TRBD2 (6 bases). V was cut by 4 bases and J by 2 bases, with 18 bases left in between. The CDR3 length is 16 residues. Per the germline V gene, CDR1 is SGHTA and CDR2 is FQGNSA. The CDR3 spells CASSSLGGGSPYEQYF. DNA of the CDR3: TGTGCCAGCAGCTCACTCGGTGGGGGGTCTCCCTACGAGCAGTACTTC.

The CDR3 reads CAISESTAGGSTDTQYF. The CDR3 nucleotides are TGTGCCATCAGTGAGTCGACCGCGGGGGGGAGCACAGATACGCAGTATTTT. The chain has TRBV10-3 and TRBJ2-3; 9 nucleotides match TRBD2. CDR3 length: 17 residues. From germline, CDR1 is ENHRY and CDR2 SYGVKD. V lost 0 bases, J lost 0 bases, and 4 bases stayed unmatched.

There are a few counts of this clone. V and J are TRBV7-9 and TRBJ1-4; D is unresolved. The CDR3 has 14 residues. The ends were cut back, 3 bases at V and 8 bases at J, with 13 bases in the middle. Per the germline V gene, CDR1 is SEHNR and CDR2 is FQNEAQ (reference sequence). CDR3 amino acids: CASSFHGVGEKLFF. The CDR3 coding sequence is TGTGCCAGCAGCTTTCACGGGGTCGGAGAAAAACTGTTTTTT.

V and J are TRBV5-1 and TRBJ2-5; 13 nucleotides match TRBD2. This CDR3 spans 17 amino acids. V shed 1 base and J 3 bases; nucleotides not matched to a gene: 6. CDR1 is SGHRS, CDR2 YFSETQ, per germline. CDR3 region: CASSLRGTSGVKETQYF. CDR3 coding DNA: TGCGCCAGCAGCTTGCGTGGGACTAGCGGGGTTAAAGAGACCCAGTACTTC.

The chain recombines TRBV18 with TRBJ1-5; D gene ambiguous. Germline lookup yields CDR1 KGHSH and CDR2 LQKENI. Between the trimmed V and J ends, which lost 2 bases and 2 bases, there was a span of 10 bases. The CDR3 totals 15 residues. CDR3 sequence: CASSPAGFGNQPQHF. The CDR3 DNA follows: TGTGCCAGCTCACCAGCAGGATTCGGCAATCAGCCCCAGCATTTT. Drawing the rest from reference TRBV18 and TRBJ1-5, the complete variable domain is NAGVMQNPRHLVRRRGQEARLRCSPMKGHSHVYWYRQLPEEGLKFMVYLQKENIIDESGMPKERFSAEFPKEGPSILRIQQVVRGDSAAYFCASSPAGFGNQPQHFGDGTRLSIL.

The chain is built from TRBV27 and TRBJ2-7, with 9 bases lining up with TRBD2. Trimming removed 2 bases from V and 6 bases from J; junction bases left unmatched: 5. This CDR3 region has 14 residues. CDR1 and CDR2 (germline): MNHEY, SMNVEV (reference sequence). The CDR3 DNA follows: TGTGCCAGCAGTTTAGCGGGAGGGCCCGGCGAGCAGTACTTC. Translation: CASSLAGGPGEQYF.

The chain links TRBV13 to TRBJ2-1, with 9 nucleotides matching TRBD1. Per germline, CDR1 PRHDT and CDR2 FYEKMQ (reference sequence). V lost 4 bases to trimming and J lost 5 bases; unmatched junction nucleotides: 9. The CDR3 spans 16 residues. The CDR3 region is CASSSDRGQGDNEQFF. CDR3 DNA sequence: TGTGCCAGCAGCTCGGACAGGGGCCAGGGGGACAATGAGCAGTTCTTC.

The V gene is TRBV9, the J gene TRBJ2-7; D possibly corresponds to TRBD1 (6 bases). This CDR3 is 14 amino acids long. V shed 0 bases and J shed 5 bases, with 12 bases lying between them. Germline V CDR1 and CDR2: SGDLS, YYNGEE. The CDR3: CASSVEQGNHEQYF. The CDR3 DNA reads TGTGCCAGCAGCGTAGAGCAGGGGAACCACGAGCAGTACTTC.

The rearrangement links TRBV10-3 to TRBJ2-1; 10 nucleotides line up with TRBD2. Germline CDR1 reads ENHRY; CDR2 reads SYGVKD. After removal of 7 bases from V and 3 bases from J, the junction contained 6 bases not matched to a gene. The CDR3 contains 15 residues. CDR3 sequence: CAINQAGGIYNEQFF. DNA of the CDR3: TGTGCCATCAACCAAGCGGGGGGGATCTACAATGAGCAGTTCTTC.

V gene TRBV2 combines with J gene TRBJ1-2; D is unclear. The ends were cut back, 4 bases at V and 5 bases at J, with 14 bases in the middle. CDR1 is SNHLY and CDR2 is FYNNEI in the germline V gene. The CDR3 is made up of 14 amino acids. The CDR3 nucleotides are TGTGCCAGCAGTGCGAGTGAAGCGTCTTATGGCTACACCTTC. As protein: CASSASEASYGYTF.

The chain is built from TRBV5-1 and TRBJ1-4, with D perhaps matching TRBD1 (6 bases). Trimming removed 5 bases at V and 7 bases at J, with 15 bases between. The CDR3 loop spans 14 amino acids. Germline-derived CDR1 and CDR2 are SGHRS and YFSETQ. CDR3 residues: CASSARGSGEKLFF. The CDR3 DNA follows: TGCGCCAGCAGTGCGAGGGGGTCGGGTGAAAAACTGTTTTTT.

This clone came up a few times. V and J are TRBV6-5 and TRBJ2-1; D is perhaps TRBD2 (6 bases). CDR3 length: 14 residues. Germline V gene sequence: CDR1 MNHEY, CDR2 SVGAGI. V lost 2 bases, J lost 5 bases, and 10 bases lay in between. The CDR3 reads CASSYTGAHNEQFF. CDR3 coding DNA: TGTGCCAGCAGTTACACGGGAGCGCACAATGAGCAGTTCTTC.

A note on this clone: The same CDR3 arises from other DNA sequences in this sample as well. This chain uses TRBV18 with TRBJ1-1; maybe TRBD1 (5 bases). V gave up 3 bases and J gave up 2 bases, with 22 bases separating them. Germline assignment: CDR1 KGHSH and CDR2 LQKENI. The CDR3 runs 18 residues. For the CDR3, the DNA is TGTGCCAGCTCACCTCGTAGCTTGGGTGGGGACTTTAACACTGAAGCTTTCTTT. This translates into CASSPRSLGGDFNTEAFF.

This chain joins TRBV7-6 and TRBJ2-1; D not certain. V lost 3 bases and J lost 0, with 15 bases in between. Germline CDR1 SGHVS, CDR2 FNYEAQ. The CDR3 contains 17 residues. CDR3 sequence (DNA): TGTGCCAGCAGCTTTCTGGGCCACTCGAGCTCCTACAATGAGCAGTTCTTC. The encoded protein is CASSFLGHSSSYNEQFF.

The chain uses TRBV10-1 and TRBJ2-6, with 8 bases aligning to TRBD1. The CDR3 totals 18 residues. Looked up from germline, CDR1 is WNHNN and CDR2 is SYGVQD (reference sequence). Germline trimming cut 3 bases from V and 4 bases from J; bases unmatched to any gene: 11. CDR3 amino acids: CASSDPARGRVGANVLTF. The CDR3 region has the DNA TGCGCCAGCAGTGATCCGGCCAGGGGGCGGGTGGGGGCCAACGTCCTGACTTTC.

In its sample, this clone was seen once. The CDR3 sequence is CASSLGTGGDTQYF. CDR3 coding DNA: TGTGCCAGCAGCTTGGGGACAGGGGGAGATACGCAGTATTTT. This rearrangement joins TRBV9 to TRBJ2-3; TRBD1 aligns across 11 bases. V dropped 4 bases and J dropped 5; count of bases not matched to a gene: 3. The CDR3 sequence is 14 residues long. Germline values: CDR1 SGDLS, CDR2 YYNGEE.

The V call is TRBV12-5, the J call TRBJ1-1; 9 bases fit TRBD1. The CDR3 length is 16 residues. Per germline, CDR1 LGHNT and CDR2 FRNRAP. Losses at the gene ends were 5 bases for V and 4 bases for J; bases not matched to a gene: 11. CDR3 sequence (DNA): TGTGCTAGTGGTACCTCAACCGGGACAGGGCGCACTGAAGCTTTCTTT. Translated, it gives CASGTSTGTGRTEAFF.

This chain joins TRBV4-3 and TRBJ1-4; TRBD1 matches 8 bases. This CDR3 is 14 amino acids long. Trimming cost V 3 bases and J 5 bases; bases outside gene matches: 2. Looked up from germline, CDR1 is LGHNA and CDR2 is YSLEER. CDR3 coding DNA: TGCGCCAGCAGCCAGGGACAGGTGAATGAAAAACTGTTTTTT. Translated, it gives CASSQGQVNEKLFF.